Each of the 26 T cell receptor beta chains below was sequenced from the same sample in a study of neoadjuvant anti-PD-1 for oral cavity cancer. As to time point: after neoadjuvant nivolumab, at surgical resection. Sequenced by immunoSEQ multiplex PCR; TCRdb stores in-frame clones only, minus some. Of some 10,000 clones in the sample, around three fifths were seen once. Material: tumor tissue, obtained after nivolumab (anti-PD-1) treatment. These TCRs come from a person aged 35-80 years with oral cavity squamous cell carcinoma.

The chain is built from TRBV18 and TRBJ1-1; 8 bases map to TRBD1. J lost 4 bases, V lost 4 bases, and 8 bases had no gene match. Germline lookup yields CDR1 KGHSH and CDR2 LQKENI. The CDR3 sequence is 15 residues long. CDR3 sequence: CASSRSGGAGTEAFF. The CDR3 nucleotides read TGTGCCAGCTCACGTTCAGGGGGCGCGGGCACTGAAGCTTTCTTT.

The rearrangement joins TRBV7-9 to TRBJ2-1, with TRBD1 matching 7 bases. CDR1 SEHNR and CDR2 FQNEAQ come from the germline V gene (reference sequence). J lost 8 bases, V lost 5 bases, and 9 bases had no gene match. This CDR3 region has 14 residues. The CDR3: CASSRGIGGDEQFF. CDR3 nucleotides: TGTGCCAGCAGCCGAGGGATAGGGGGCGATGAGCAGTTCTTC.

The chain links TRBV2 to TRBJ2-7; possibly TRBD2 for D (6 bases). The CDR3 has 12 residues. Trimming shortened V by 8 bases and J by 0 bases, and 8 bases separated the two germline ends. Germline V gene lookup returns CDR1 SNHLY and CDR2 FYNNEI. CDR3 in DNA: TGTGCCAGCCTGGGACTCTCCTACGAGCAGTACTTC. This translates into CASLGLSYEQYF.

V and J are TRBV7-2 and TRBJ2-7; 13 bases line up with TRBD2. Trimming removed 5 bases from V and 2 bases from J; junction bases left unmatched: 12. Germline V gene sequence: CDR1 SGHTA, CDR2 FQGNSA. The CDR3 extends over 18 amino acids. The CDR3 DNA is TGTGCCAGCAGCGCAGGACTAGCGGGGGCCCCTAGGGCCTACGAGCAGTACTTC. Amino acids: CASSAGLAGAPRAYEQYF.

With respect to this clone: Distinct nucleotide sequences in the sample also encode this CDR3. The gene calls are TRBV5-4 and TRBJ1-1; D is possibly TRBD1 (5 bases). The CDR3 consists of 16 residues. Trimming stripped 2 bases from V and 5 bases from J, with 19 bases between. Germline V gives CDR1 SGHNT, CDR2 YYREEE (reference sequence). CDR3 nucleotide sequence: TGTGCCAGCAGCTTAGCCTTTAAGGGGAGGGGAACTGAAGCTTTCTTT. Translation gives CASSLAFKGRGTEAFF.

In its sample, this clone was seen once. V gene TRBV5-6 combines with J gene TRBJ2-4, with a possible D match to TRBD2 (5 bases). The V end was cut by 0 bases, the J end by 0 bases, with 13 bases between. The CDR3 sequence is 17 residues long. The germline CDR1 and CDR2 sequences are SGHDT and YYEEEE. Here the CDR3 DNA reads TGTGCCAGCAGCTTGGGGGAGACGAGGCTAGCCAAAAACATTCAGTACTTC. It codes for CASSLGETRLAKNIQYF. Full variable domain (remainder filled in from reference TRBV5-6 and TRBJ2-4): DAGVTQSPTHLIKTRGQQVTLRCSPKSGHDTVSWYQQALGQGPQFIFQYYEEEERQRGNFPDRFSGHQFPNYSSELNVNALLLGDSALYLCASSLGETRLAKNIQYFGAGTRLSVL.

The sample holds a few counts of this clone. The chain carries TRBV25-1 and TRBJ1-2; D unclear. The CDR3 length is 12 residues. Germline assignment: CDR1 MGHDK and CDR2 SYGVNS. The V and J ends lost 0 bases and 6 bases respectively, with 5 bases between them. The CDR3 loop reads CASSEYGNGYTF. DNA for the CDR3: TGTGCCAGCAGTGAATATGGGAATGGCTACACCTTC.

V is TRBV19 and J is TRBJ2-2; TRBD1 aligns across 10 bases. The germline V gene has CDR1 LNHDA and CDR2 SQIVND (reference sequence). The CDR3 runs 15 residues. The J segment lost 6 bases and the V segment lost 3 bases, leaving 4 bases of the junction unmatched. CDR3 in DNA: TGTGCCAGTAGTATTGCGGGACAGGGGTCCGGGGAGCTGTTTTTT. Amino acids: CASSIAGQGSGELFF.

The CDR3 spells CASSLRPGEQYF. The CDR3 bases are TGTGCCAGCAGCTTAAGGCCGGGGGAGCAGTACTTC. The chain employs TRBV7-8 and TRBJ2-7, with D perhaps matching TRBD2 (5 bases). CDR3 size: 12 residues. CDR1 SGHVS and CDR2 FQNEAQ come from the germline V gene. V lost 2 bases to trimming and J lost 7 bases, with 9 bases between them.

This sequence joins TRBV27 and TRBJ2-5; TRBD2 matches 7 bases. The CDR3 loop spans 13 amino acids. V trimming: 1 base; J trimming: 6 bases; junction bases outside the gene matches: 2. Per germline, CDR1 MNHEY and CDR2 SMNVEV (reference sequence). CDR3 in amino acids: CASSLWGGKTQYF. CDR3 nucleotides: TGTGCCAGCAGTTTATGGGGGGGTAAGACCCAGTACTTC.

The chain recombines TRBV19 with TRBJ2-1; 7 bases fit TRBD1. Germline V gives CDR1 LNHDA, CDR2 SQIVND (reference sequence). This CDR3 has 14 amino acids. V lost 4 bases, J lost 3 bases, and 3 bases stayed unmatched. The CDR3, as DNA: TGTGCCAGTAGTAATGGACAGGTCTACAATGAGCAGTTCTTC. It yields the protein CASSNGQVYNEQFF. The full variable domain, completed using reference TRBV19 and TRBJ2-1, is DGGITQSPKYLFRKEGQNVTLSCEQNLNHDAMYWYRQDPGQGLRLIYYSQIVNDFQKGDIAEGYSVSREKKESFPLTVTSAQKNPTAFYLCASSNGQVYNEQFFGPGTRLTVL.

The chain is built from TRBV29-1 and TRBJ2-2, with TRBD2 identical over 8 bases. This CDR3 is 14 amino acids long. Germline V CDR1 and CDR2: SQVTM, ANQGSEA. V trimming: 7 bases; J trimming: 7 bases; junction bases outside the gene matches: 11. Written as DNA, the CDR3 is TGCAGCGGGGGTAGCGGGATAGGGGGCGGGGAGCTGTTTTTT. Translating gives CSGGSGIGGGELFF.

The chain couples TRBV14 to TRBJ2-5; 8 bases are a match to TRBD2. The CDR3 has 17 residues. The V segment lost 0 bases and the J segment 4 bases; nucleotides outside the gene matches: 10. Germline assignment: CDR1 SGHDN and CDR2 FVKESK. CDR3 in DNA: TGTGCCAGCAGCCAAGACTATCGGGGGGGCCAAGGAGAGACCCAGTACTTC. This translates into CASSQDYRGGQGETQYF.

This rearrangement joins TRBV6-5 to TRBJ2-4, with 8 bases matching TRBD1. CDR1 MNHEY and CDR2 SVGAGI come from the germline V gene. The CDR3 extends over 14 amino acids. J lost 9 bases, V lost 4 bases, and 8 bases had no gene match. The CDR3 here is CASSSTNGQGIQYF. Written as DNA, the CDR3 is TGTGCCAGCAGTTCCACTAACGGACAGGGCATTCAGTACTTC.

J is TRBJ1-2 and V is TRBV29-1; D is undetermined. V was trimmed by 4 bases and J by 4 bases, leaving 7 bases between them. CDR3 size: 11 residues. Germline loops: CDR1 SQVTM, CDR2 ANQGSEA. CDR3 nucleotides: TGCAGCGTTGGACTGCCCTATGGCTACACCTTC. Translating it yields CSVGLPYGYTF.

The chain couples TRBV6-1 to TRBJ2-2; tentatively, D is TRBD2 (5 bases). Germline V gives CDR1 MNHNS, CDR2 SASEGT. The CDR3 is 16 amino acids. The V end lost 0 bases, the J end lost 3 bases, and 11 bases lay between the germline ends. This CDR3 reads CASSEAGRLYTGELFF. The CDR3 bases are TGTGCCAGCAGTGAAGCGGGAAGACTATACACCGGGGAGCTGTTTTTT.

In its sample, this clone was seen once. This rearrangement joins TRBV10-2 to TRBJ2-7; D remains ambiguous. CDR3 length: 15 residues. V lost 1 base and J lost 2, with 12 bases in between. CDR1 and CDR2 (germline): WSHSY, SAAADI. The CDR3 reads CASSEWATAAYEQYF. As DNA, the CDR3 is TGCGCCAGCAGTGAGTGGGCCACCGCCGCCTACGAGCAGTACTTC.

V usage is TRBV12-5 and J usage is TRBJ2-5; 10 bases agree with TRBD2. In germline, CDR1 is LGHNT, CDR2 FRNRAP. CDR3 length equals 14 residues. The ends lost 5 bases at V and 2 bases at J; junction bases unmatched: 2. The CDR3 nucleotides are TGTGCTAGTGGTAGAGCGGGGGGGCAAGAGACCCAGTACTTC. Its translation: CASGRAGGQETQYF. The variable domain in full, with the rest retrieved from reference TRBV12-5 and TRBJ2-5, is DARVTQTPRHKVTEMGQEVTMRCQPILGHNTVFWYRQTMMQGLELLAYFRNRAPLDDSGMPKDRFSAEMPDATLATLKIQPSEPRDSAVYFCASGRAGGQETQYFGPGTRLLVL.

The CDR3: CASSLARESYEQYF. The DNA of the CDR3 is TGTGCCAGCAGCTTAGCGAGGGAAAGCTACGAGCAGTACTTC. The chain combines TRBV7-8 with TRBJ2-7; D is perhaps TRBD2 (5 bases). Germline values: CDR1 SGHVS, CDR2 FQNEAQ. V was pared by 0 bases and J by 3 bases, with 9 bases between. This CDR3 spans 14 amino acids.

The genes are TRBV5-1 and TRBJ2-5; 10 bases match TRBD1. Germline V gene sequence: CDR1 SGHRS, CDR2 YFSETQ. This CDR3 region has 16 residues. V shed 0 bases and J 0 bases; nucleotides not matched to a gene: 2. CDR3 DNA sequence: TGCGCCAGCAGCTTGGTGACAGGGGGCAACCAAGAGACCCAGTACTTC. Its protein is CASSLVTGGNQETQYF.

The CDR3 sequence is CASSSGGRSSKSGANVLTF. The CDR3 nucleotides are TGTGCCAGCAGCTCAGGGGGCAGGAGCTCGAAGTCTGGGGCCAACGTCCTGACTTTC. The V call is TRBV7-8, the J call TRBJ2-6, with 8 bases matching TRBD1. Germline-derived CDR1 and CDR2 are SGHVS and FQNEAQ. V lost 4 bases to trimming and J lost 1 base; unmatched junction nucleotides: 12. The CDR3 consists of 19 residues. Combining the CDR3 with reference TRBV7-8 and TRBJ2-6 gives the whole variable domain GAGVSQSPRYKVAKRGQDVALRCDPISGHVSLFWYQQALGQGPEFLTYFQNEAQLDKSGLPSDRFFAERPEGSVSTLKIQRTQQEDSAVYLCASSSGGRSSKSGANVLTFGAGSRLTVL.

V gene TRBV5-6 combines with J gene TRBJ1-5, with TRBD1 as a possible D gene (5 bases). CDR1 is SGHDT and CDR2 is YYEEEE in the germline V gene. The CDR3 contains 16 residues. With 4 bases removed from V and 0 bases from J, the gap between germline ends came to 14 bases. The chain's CDR3 is CASSLQGPGSNQPQHF. The CDR3, as DNA: TGTGCCAGCAGCCTCCAGGGTCCTGGTAGCAATCAGCCCCAGCATTTT.

The rearrangement joins TRBV2 to TRBJ2-5, with 13 bases aligning to TRBD2. Germline loops: CDR1 SNHLY, CDR2 FYNNEI. CDR3 length: 15 amino acids. V lost 7 bases to trimming and J lost 3 bases; unmatched junction nucleotides: 5. CDR3 protein: CASTPLAGGKETQYF. CDR3 nucleotides: TGTGCCAGCACCCCACTAGCGGGGGGGAAAGAGACCCAGTACTTC. Full variable domain (outside the CDR3, taken from reference TRBV2 and TRBJ2-5): EPEVTQTPSHQVTQMGQEVILRCVPISNHLYFYWYRQILGQKVEFLVSFYNNEISEKSEIFDDQFSVERPDGSNFTLKIRSTKLEDSAMYFCASTPLAGGKETQYFGPGTRLLVL.

The rearrangement uses TRBV27 and TRBJ2-7; 14 bases match TRBD2. The CDR3 runs to 19 residues. Per the germline V gene, CDR1 is MNHEY and CDR2 is SMNVEV (reference sequence). With V trimmed by 4 bases and J by 5 bases, 16 bases remained unmatched. This CDR3 reads CASSSLTSGRAGERHEQYF. CDR3 DNA sequence: TGTGCCAGCAGTTCCCTGACTAGCGGGAGGGCCGGTGAAAGGCACGAGCAGTACTTC.

The chain carries TRBV6-1 and TRBJ2-7, with no clear D. The CDR3 consists of 10 residues. CDR1 is MNHNS, CDR2 SASEGT, per germline. Trimming took off 6 bases at V and 3 bases at J, with 3 bases between the two ends. The CDR3 DNA is TGTGCCAGCAGCCTCTACGAGCAGTACTTC. This codes for CASSLYEQYF.

This rearrangement joins TRBV5-6 to TRBJ2-5; 8 nucleotides align to TRBD2. Looked up from germline, CDR1 is SGHDT and CDR2 is YYEEEE. Trimming took 2 bases from V and 2 from J; bases not matched to a gene: 5. This CDR3 is built from 15 residues. The CDR3 sequence: CASSLSGRGQETQYF. The CDR3 nucleotides read TGTGCCAGCAGCTTAAGCGGGAGAGGGCAAGAGACCCAGTACTTC.